This T cell receptor beta chain was sequenced for a study of blood T cell repertoires in COVID-19. This CDR3 comprises 12 residues. Germline V gene lookup returns CDR1 SGHTA and CDR2 FQGTGA. V was trimmed by 2 bases and J by 8 bases, leaving 6 bases between them. Profiled with immunoSEQ multiplex PCR; TCRdb holds only in-frame clones, not every one. The sample gives some 210,000 clones, around 91% of which show up once; 4.5% to 5.5% is in the top ten. Sequenced sample: peripheral blood. This receptor was identified in a woman between 35 and 50 years old with acute or convalescent COVID-19. The chain couples TRBV7-3 to TRBJ2-2, with unresolved D. CDR3 amino acids: CASSLEMGELFF. The CDR3 nucleotides read TGTGCCAGCAGCTTAGAGATGGGGGAGCTGTTTTTT.